Each of the 9 T cell receptor beta chains below was sequenced from the same sample in a study of cytomegalovirus exposure and HLA in healthy donors (dated 2017 in TCRdb). The library came from the immunoSEQ multiplex PCR assay. For the multiplex PCR, a mixture combining 60 forward primers for TCR Vbeta segments and 13 reverse primers for TCR Jbeta segments was used. Sourced from immuneACCESS, this table was stored by TCRdb with only in-frame sequences that have V and J called. A share of the clones is absent; for the studies checked, an unresolved V gene accounts for under half, and the remainder has no known explanation. The sample yields 85,000 to 120,000 clones; more than 60% were counted once. The top ten hold 2.5% of the sample. The sequenced sample was PBMCs. All receptors come from a man aged 35-49 years in good health and CMV-seronegative.

This clone was picked up a small number of times. The chain carries TRBV6-4 and TRBJ2-7; 7 positions match TRBD2. The CDR3 consists of 15 residues. V was clipped by 6 bases and J by 4 bases; unmatched bases: 12. Germline-derived CDR1 and CDR2 are MRHNA and SNTAGT. The CDR3 region is CASSLGSGVYYEQYF. CDR3 coding DNA: TGTGCCAGCAGCCTTGGGAGCGGGGTATATTACGAGCAGTACTTC.

This chain connects TRBV28 to TRBJ1-5; D is perhaps TRBD1 (6 bases). Deletions cut 5 bases from V and 0 bases from J, with 17 bases between. In germline, CDR1 is MDHEN, CDR2 SYDVKM. The CDR3 has 17 residues. The CDR3 DNA is TGTGCCAGCAGTACCCGACTTAGGGGGACTAGCAATCAGCCCCAGCATTTT. This translates into CASSTRLRGTSNQPQHF.

J is TRBJ2-5 and V is TRBV28, with TRBD2 matching 9 bases. J was trimmed by 5 bases and V by 2 bases; bases with no gene match: 3. Germline assignment: CDR1 MDHEN and CDR2 SYDVKM. The CDR3 runs 14 residues. This CDR3 is CASSLAGGLETQYF. CDR3 DNA: TGTGCCAGCAGTTTAGCGGGGGGGCTGGAGACCCAGTACTTC.

Here the CDR3 reads CASSFGGNQPQHF. The DNA of the CDR3 is TGTGCCAGCAGCTTTGGGGGGAATCAGCCCCAGCATTTT. The gene calls are TRBV11-2 and TRBJ1-5, with a possible D match to TRBD1 (5 bases). Per germline, CDR1 SGHAT and CDR2 FQNNGV. V was clipped by 3 bases and J by 4 bases, with 7 bases between them. This CDR3 comprises 13 residues. Using reference TRBV11-2 and TRBJ1-5 for the parts outside the CDR3, the full variable domain is EAGVAQSPRYKIIEKRQSVAFWCNPISGHATLYWYQQILGQGPKLLIQFQNNGVVDDSQLPKDRFSAERLKGVDSTLKIQPAKLEDSAVYLCASSFGGNQPQHFGDGTRLSIL.

The chain employs TRBV11-2 and TRBJ2-1; 9 nucleotides match TRBD2. The CDR3 spans 14 residues. Germline CDR1 is SGHAT and CDR2 is FQNNGV. V lost 4 bases and J lost 7; bases outside the gene matches: 5. CDR3 sequence (DNA): TGTGCCAGCAGCTCGGGACTAGCAGTGAATGAGCAGTTCTTC. Its protein product is CASSSGLAVNEQFF.

The V call is TRBV18, the J call TRBJ2-5; D is perhaps TRBD2 (5 bases). The V and J ends lost 2 bases and 1 base respectively, with 11 bases between them. The germline V gene has CDR1 KGHSH and CDR2 LQKENI. The CDR3 covers 15 residues. The CDR3 region is CASSPENRGQETQYF. CDR3 bases: TGTGCCAGCTCACCAGAGAATCGGGGCCAAGAGACCCAGTACTTC.

This clone was seen only once. The chain carries TRBV27 and TRBJ1-4, with 7 positions matching TRBD1. V lost 6 bases, J lost 3 bases, and 7 bases stayed unmatched. CDR1 and CDR2 (germline): MNHEY, SMNVEV (reference sequence). The CDR3 has 15 amino acids. This chain's CDR3 is CASRPWTGANEKLFF. The CDR3 DNA reads as TGTGCCAGCAGACCCTGGACAGGAGCTAATGAAAAACTGTTTTTT.

This clone appeared a few times. The V gene is TRBV7-9, the J gene TRBJ1-5; D unresolved. Germline CDR1 is SEHNR and CDR2 is FQNEAQ (reference sequence). Trimming removed 4 bases at V and 0 bases at J, with 13 bases between. CDR3 size: 16 residues. CDR3 nucleotides: TGTGCCAGCAGCTGGGGTACCGGGAGTAGCAATCAGCCCCAGCATTTT. Amino acid sequence: CASSWGTGSSNQPQHF.

The chain is built from TRBV5-1 and TRBJ2-2; the D gene is possibly TRBD1 (6 bases). Germline CDR1 reads SGHRS; CDR2 reads YFSETQ. CDR3 length: 14 residues. V was clipped by 1 base and J by 7 bases, with 11 bases between them. The CDR3, as DNA: TGCGCCAGCAGCTTGAATACAGGGAGCGGGGAGCTGTTTTTT. Protein product: CASSLNTGSGELFF.